These 11 T cell receptor beta chains share one sample of origin, sequenced in a study of cytomegalovirus exposure and HLA in healthy donors. Primers: 60 Vbeta forward and 13 Jbeta reverse. Sequenced by immunoSEQ multiplex PCR; TCRdb stores in-frame clones only, minus some. This table has about 150,000 clones, approximately 74% appearing once. Specimen: PBMCs. The source of these receptors is a man between 18 and 29 years old in good health and CMV-seronegative.

This chain uses TRBV5-1 with TRBJ2-5, with 10 bases lining up with TRBD2. The trim removed 0 bases at V and 4 bases at J, leaving 6 bases unmatched. In germline, CDR1 is SGHRS, CDR2 YFSETQ. The CDR3 runs to 16 residues. CDR3 residues: CASSLGPSGGGETQYF. The CDR3 DNA reads TGCGCCAGCAGCTTGGGGCCTAGCGGGGGCGGAGAGACCCAGTACTTC.

The gene calls are TRBV4-3 and TRBJ2-3, with 7 positions matching TRBD2. CDR1 is LGHNA and CDR2 is YSLEER in the germline V gene. Trimming at V came to 0 bases and at J to 0 bases, leaving 6 bases not matched to a gene. The CDR3 runs to 17 residues. The CDR3 is CASSQEGTGGSTDTQYF. The CDR3 DNA sequence: TGCGCCAGCAGCCAAGAGGGAACGGGGGGAAGCACAGATACGCAGTATTTT.

The chain links TRBV4-2 to TRBJ1-1; D remains unclear. Trimming pared 4 bases from V and 4 bases from J, leaving 16 bases between. The V gene's germline CDR1 is LGHNA and CDR2 YNFKEQ. This CDR3 contains 15 residues. The CDR3 sequence is CASSLGRSRTTEAFF. In DNA form, the CDR3 reads TGTGCCAGCAGCCTTGGCCGTTCTCGAACCACTGAAGCTTTCTTT.

The chain joins TRBV2 to TRBJ2-6; a weak D match, TRBD1 (6 bases). The CDR3 consists of 15 residues. The germline gives CDR1 SNHLY, CDR2 FYNNEI. Trimming shortened V by 7 bases and J by 0 bases, and 10 bases separated the two germline ends. The CDR3 DNA follows: TGTGCCAGCAAGGACAGTGGCTCTGGGGCCAACGTCCTGACTTTC. Translation gives CASKDSGSGANVLTF.

CDR3 in amino acids: CASSFRDSPNEKLFF. CDR3 in DNA: TGCGCCAGCAGCTTCCGGGACAGTCCTAATGAAAAACTGTTTTTT. The chain carries TRBV5-1 and TRBJ1-4, with 7 bases that match TRBD1. J was trimmed by 3 bases and V by 2 bases; bases with no gene match: 4. CDR3 length equals 15 residues. Per germline, CDR1 SGHRS and CDR2 YFSETQ.

V is TRBV7-8 and J is TRBJ2-5; D is ambiguous. The V gene's germline CDR1 is SGHVS and CDR2 FQNEAQ. The V end was cut by 6 bases, the J end by 3 bases, with 17 bases between. The CDR3 covers 15 residues. The CDR3 reads CASRQTVGREETQYF. DNA for the CDR3: TGTGCCAGCAGACAAACCGTGGGCAGAGAAGAGACCCAGTACTTC.

This rearrangement joins TRBV5-1 to TRBJ1-1; perhaps TRBD1 as D (6 bases). CDR1 SGHRS and CDR2 YFSETQ come from the germline V gene. This CDR3 has 16 amino acids. Trimming removed 3 bases from V and 1 base from J, with 16 bases in between. The chain's CDR3 is CASSSPWGGANTEAFF. The CDR3 DNA is TGCGCCAGCAGCTCGCCTTGGGGGGGCGCGAACACTGAAGCTTTCTTT.

The rearrangement links TRBV5-1 to TRBJ2-5; D perhaps matches TRBD2 (7 bases). There are 15 residues in the CDR3. In germline, CDR1 is SGHRS, CDR2 YFSETQ. Between the trimmed V and J ends, which lost 4 bases and 1 base, there was a span of 14 bases. CDR3 amino acids: CASSPWGGLQETQYF. In DNA form, the CDR3 reads TGCGCCAGCAGCCCCTGGGGGGGCCTCCAAGAGACCCAGTACTTC.

This clone was seen just once. The rearrangement links TRBV28 to TRBJ1-3, with D hard to call. CDR1 and CDR2 from the germline V gene are MDHEN and SYDVKM. Trimming stripped 4 bases from V and 0 bases from J, with 13 bases between. There are 16 residues in the CDR3. The CDR3 sequence: CASSWVRRYSGNTIYF. The DNA for the CDR3 is TGTGCCAGCAGTTGGGTCAGGCGCTACTCTGGAAACACCATATATTTT. Full variable domain (missing parts from reference TRBV28 and TRBJ1-3): DVKVTQSSRYLVKRTGEKVFLECVQDMDHENMFWYRQDPGLGLRLIYFSYDVKMKEKGDIPEGYSVSREKKERFSLILESASTNQTSMYLCASSWVRRYSGNTIYFGEGSWLTVV.

This clone was seen a handful of times. V and J are TRBV6-7 and TRBJ1-1; D perhaps matches TRBD1 (6 bases). TRBV6-7 falls under the ORF class, with uncertain function. The ends were cut back, 7 bases at V and 4 bases at J, with 19 bases in the middle. The CDR3 is 15 amino acids. CDR3 sequence: CASNLGGRIRTEAFF. In DNA form, the CDR3 reads TGTGCCAGCAATTTGGGGGGGCGAATTCGCACTGAAGCTTTCTTT.

This sequence joins TRBV28 and TRBJ1-1; 7 positions match TRBD1. This CDR3 region has 13 residues. J lost 5 bases, V lost 10 bases, and 10 bases had no gene match. Looked up from germline, CDR1 is MDHEN and CDR2 is SYDVKM. In nucleotides, the CDR3 is TGTGCCACAGAGACAGGGCAGGGGACTGAAGCTTTCTTT. As protein: CATETGQGTEAFF.